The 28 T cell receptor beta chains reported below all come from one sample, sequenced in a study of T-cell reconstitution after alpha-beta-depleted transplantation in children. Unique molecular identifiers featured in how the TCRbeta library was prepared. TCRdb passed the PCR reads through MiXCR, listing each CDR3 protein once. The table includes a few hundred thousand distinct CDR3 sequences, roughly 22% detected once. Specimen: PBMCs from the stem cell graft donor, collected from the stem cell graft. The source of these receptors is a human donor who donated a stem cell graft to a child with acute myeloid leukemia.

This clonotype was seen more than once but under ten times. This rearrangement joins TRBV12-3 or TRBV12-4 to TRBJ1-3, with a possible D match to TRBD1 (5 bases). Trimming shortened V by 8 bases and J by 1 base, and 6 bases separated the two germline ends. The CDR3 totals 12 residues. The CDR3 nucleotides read TGTGCCAGCTGGGGGTCTGGAAACACCATATATTTT. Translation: CASWGSGNTIYF.

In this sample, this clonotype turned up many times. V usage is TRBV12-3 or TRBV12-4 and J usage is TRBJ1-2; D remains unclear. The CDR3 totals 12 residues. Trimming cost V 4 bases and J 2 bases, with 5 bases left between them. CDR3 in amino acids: CASSSRNYGYTF. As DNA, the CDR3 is TGTGCCAGCAGTTCCAGGAACTATGGCTACACCTTC.

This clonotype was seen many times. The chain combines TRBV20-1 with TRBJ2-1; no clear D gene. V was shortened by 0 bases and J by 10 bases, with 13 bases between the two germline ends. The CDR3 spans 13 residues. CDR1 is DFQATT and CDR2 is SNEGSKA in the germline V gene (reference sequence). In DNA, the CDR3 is TGCAGTGCTAGAGATGGGCAGTCAGGAGAGCAGTTCTTC. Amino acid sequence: CSARDGQSGEQFF.

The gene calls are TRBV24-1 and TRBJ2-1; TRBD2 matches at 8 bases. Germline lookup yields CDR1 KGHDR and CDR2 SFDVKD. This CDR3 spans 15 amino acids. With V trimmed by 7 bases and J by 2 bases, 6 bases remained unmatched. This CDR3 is CATSALAAAYNEQFF. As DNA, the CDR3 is TGTGCCACCAGCGCACTAGCGGCGGCCTACAATGAGCAGTTCTTC.

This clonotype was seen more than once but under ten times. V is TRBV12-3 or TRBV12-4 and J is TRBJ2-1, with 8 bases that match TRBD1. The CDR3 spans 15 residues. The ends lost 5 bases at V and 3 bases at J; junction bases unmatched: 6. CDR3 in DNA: TGTGCCAGCAGTCTAGGACAGGGCTACTACAATGAGCAGTTCTTC. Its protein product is CASSLGQGYYNEQFF.

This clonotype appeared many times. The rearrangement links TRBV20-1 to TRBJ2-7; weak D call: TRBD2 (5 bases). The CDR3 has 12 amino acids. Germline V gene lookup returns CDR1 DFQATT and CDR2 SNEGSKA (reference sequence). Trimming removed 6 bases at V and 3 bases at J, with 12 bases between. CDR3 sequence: CSAAADHYEQYF. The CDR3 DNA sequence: TGCAGTGCAGCGGCGGACCACTACGAGCAGTACTTC.

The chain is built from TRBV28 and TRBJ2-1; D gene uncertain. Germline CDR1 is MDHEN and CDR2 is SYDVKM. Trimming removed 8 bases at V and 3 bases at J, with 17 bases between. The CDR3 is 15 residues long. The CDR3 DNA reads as TGTGCCAGCTTGGCAGACCTGAGGTACTACAATGAGCAGTTCTTC. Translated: CASLADLRYYNEQFF.

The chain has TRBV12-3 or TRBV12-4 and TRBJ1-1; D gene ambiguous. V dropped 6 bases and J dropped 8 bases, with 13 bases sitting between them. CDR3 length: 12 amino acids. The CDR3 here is CASSNRHREAFF. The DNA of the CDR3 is TGTGCCAGCAGCAACCGACATAGAGAAGCTTTCTTT.

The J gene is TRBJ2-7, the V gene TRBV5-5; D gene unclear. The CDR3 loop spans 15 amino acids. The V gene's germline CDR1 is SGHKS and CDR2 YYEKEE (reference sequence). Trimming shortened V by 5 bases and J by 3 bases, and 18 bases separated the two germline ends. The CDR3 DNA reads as TGTGCCAGCAGGGACCCCACGGAATCCGACTACGAGCAGTACTTC. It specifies CASRDPTESDYEQYF.

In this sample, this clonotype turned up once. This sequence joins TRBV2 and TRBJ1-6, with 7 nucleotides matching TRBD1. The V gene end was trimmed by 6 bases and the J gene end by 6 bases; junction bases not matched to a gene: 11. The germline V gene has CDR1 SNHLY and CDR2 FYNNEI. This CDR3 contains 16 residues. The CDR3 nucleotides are TGTGCCAGCAGGGCCGGCCCTGCAGGGGGTAATTCACCCCTCCACTTT. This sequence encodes CASRAGPAGGNSPLHF.

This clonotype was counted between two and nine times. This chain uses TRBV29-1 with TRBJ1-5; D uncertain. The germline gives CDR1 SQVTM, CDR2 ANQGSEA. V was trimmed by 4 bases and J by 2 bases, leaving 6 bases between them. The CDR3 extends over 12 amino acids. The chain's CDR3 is CSVVQGNQPQHF. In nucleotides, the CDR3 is TGCAGCGTTGTTCAGGGCAATCAGCCCCAGCATTTT.

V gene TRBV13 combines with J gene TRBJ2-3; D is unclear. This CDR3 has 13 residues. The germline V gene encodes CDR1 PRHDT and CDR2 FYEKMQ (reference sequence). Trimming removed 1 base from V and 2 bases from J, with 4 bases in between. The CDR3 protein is CASSLEATDTQYF. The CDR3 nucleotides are TGTGCCAGCAGCTTAGAGGCCACAGATACGCAGTATTTT.

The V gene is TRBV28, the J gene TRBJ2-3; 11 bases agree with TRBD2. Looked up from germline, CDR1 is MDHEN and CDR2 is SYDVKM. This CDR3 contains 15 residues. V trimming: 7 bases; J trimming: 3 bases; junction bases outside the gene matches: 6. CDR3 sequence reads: CASTASGRRTDTQYF. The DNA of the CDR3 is TGTGCCAGCACCGCTAGCGGGAGGAGGACAGATACGCAGTATTTT.

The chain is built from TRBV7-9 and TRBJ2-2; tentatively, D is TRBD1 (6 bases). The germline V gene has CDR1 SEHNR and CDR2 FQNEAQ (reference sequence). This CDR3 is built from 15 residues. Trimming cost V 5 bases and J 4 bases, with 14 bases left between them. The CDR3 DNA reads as TGTGCCAGCAGCCTACGACAGGCGCCCACCGGGGAGCTGTTTTTT. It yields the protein CASSLRQAPTGELFF.

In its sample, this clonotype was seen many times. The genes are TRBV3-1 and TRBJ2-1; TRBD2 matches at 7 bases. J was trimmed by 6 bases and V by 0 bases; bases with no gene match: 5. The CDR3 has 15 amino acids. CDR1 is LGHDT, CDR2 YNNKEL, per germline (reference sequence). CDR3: CASSQDWRESNEQFF. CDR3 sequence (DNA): TGTGCCAGCAGCCAAGACTGGCGGGAGAGCAATGAGCAGTTCTTC.

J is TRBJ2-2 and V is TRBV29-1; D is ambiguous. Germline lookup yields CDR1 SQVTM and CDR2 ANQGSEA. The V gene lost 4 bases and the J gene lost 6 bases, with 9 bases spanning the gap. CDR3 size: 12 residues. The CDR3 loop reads CSVGGYPGELFF. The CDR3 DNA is TGCAGCGTTGGTGGATACCCCGGGGAGCTGTTTTTT.

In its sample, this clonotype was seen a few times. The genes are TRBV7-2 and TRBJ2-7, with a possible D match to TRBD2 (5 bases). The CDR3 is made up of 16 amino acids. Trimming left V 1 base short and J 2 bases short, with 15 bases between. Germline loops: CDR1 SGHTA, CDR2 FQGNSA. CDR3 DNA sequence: TGTGCCAGCAGCTTAGTCGGTGTTGCGGGCCCCTACGAGCAGTACTTC. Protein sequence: CASSLVGVAGPYEQYF.

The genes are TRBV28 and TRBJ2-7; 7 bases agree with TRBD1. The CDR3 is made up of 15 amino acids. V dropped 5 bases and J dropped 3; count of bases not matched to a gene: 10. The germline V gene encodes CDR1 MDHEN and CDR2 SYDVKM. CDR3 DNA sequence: TGTGCCAGCAGTGGGACAGCCTCATCGTTCTACGAGCAGTACTTC. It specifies CASSGTASSFYEQYF.

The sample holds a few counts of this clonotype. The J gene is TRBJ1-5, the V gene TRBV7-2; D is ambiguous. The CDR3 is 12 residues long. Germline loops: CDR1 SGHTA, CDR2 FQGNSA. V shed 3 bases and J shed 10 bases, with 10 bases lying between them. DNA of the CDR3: TGTGCCAGCAGCTTCCCTAAGAGCCCCCAGCATTTT. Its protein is CASSFPKSPQHF.

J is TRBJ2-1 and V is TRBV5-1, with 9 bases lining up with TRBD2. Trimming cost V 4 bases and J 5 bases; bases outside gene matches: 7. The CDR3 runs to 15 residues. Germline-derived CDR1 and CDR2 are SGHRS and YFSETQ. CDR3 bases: TGCGCCAGCAGCCTAACCGGGACTAGCAACAATGAGCAGTTCTTC. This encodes CASSLTGTSNNEQFF.

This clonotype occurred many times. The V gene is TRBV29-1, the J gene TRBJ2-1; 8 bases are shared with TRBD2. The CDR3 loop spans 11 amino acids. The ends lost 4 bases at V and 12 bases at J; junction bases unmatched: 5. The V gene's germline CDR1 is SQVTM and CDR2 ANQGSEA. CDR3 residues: CSVVAGTVQFF. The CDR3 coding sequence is TGCAGCGTTGTAGCGGGGACGGTGCAGTTCTTC.

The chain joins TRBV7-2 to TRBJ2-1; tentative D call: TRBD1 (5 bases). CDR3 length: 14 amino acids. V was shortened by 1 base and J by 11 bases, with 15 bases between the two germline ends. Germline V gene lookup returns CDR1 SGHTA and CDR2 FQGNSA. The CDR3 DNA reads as TGTGCCAGCAGCTTAGATCCGACAGTTCAGAAGCAGTTCTTC. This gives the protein CASSLDPTVQKQFF.

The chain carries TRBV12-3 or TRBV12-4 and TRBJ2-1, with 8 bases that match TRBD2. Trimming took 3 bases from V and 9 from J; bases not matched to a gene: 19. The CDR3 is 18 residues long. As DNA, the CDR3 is TGTGCCAGCAGTTTGTTCCCCAGCGGGAGCTCCTCCATCGCTGAGCAGTTCTTC. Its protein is CASSLFPSGSSSIAEQFF.

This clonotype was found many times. Here the CDR3 reads CASSLSPNTEAFF. In DNA form, the CDR3 reads TGCGCCAGCAGCTTGTCCCCAAACACTGAAGCTTTCTTT. The chain carries TRBV5-1 and TRBJ1-1; unclear D gene. The V end was cut by 1 base, the J end by 2 bases, with 6 bases between. CDR1 SGHRS and CDR2 YFSETQ come from the germline V gene. The CDR3 runs 13 residues.

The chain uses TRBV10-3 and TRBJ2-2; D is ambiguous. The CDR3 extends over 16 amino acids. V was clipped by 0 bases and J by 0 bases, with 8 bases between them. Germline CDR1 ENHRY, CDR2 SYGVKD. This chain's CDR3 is CAISESTGTNTGELFF. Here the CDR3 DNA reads TGTGCCATCAGTGAGTCTACGGGCACGAACACCGGGGAGCTGTTTTTT.

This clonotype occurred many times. The CDR3 DNA follows: TGCAGTGCTGCCAGTCCCTCCTACAATGAGCAGTTCTTC. It encodes CSAASPSYNEQFF. The rearrangement uses TRBV20-1 and TRBJ2-1, with D unresolved. Germline V gene lookup returns CDR1 DFQATT and CDR2 SNEGSKA (reference sequence). The CDR3 loop spans 13 amino acids. Between the trimmed V and J ends, which lost 5 bases and 0 bases, there was a span of 8 bases.

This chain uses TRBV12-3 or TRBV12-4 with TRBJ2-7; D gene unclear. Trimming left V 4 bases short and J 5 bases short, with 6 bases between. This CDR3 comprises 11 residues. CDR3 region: CASSSDHEQYF. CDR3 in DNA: TGTGCCAGCAGTTCTGACCACGAGCAGTACTTC.

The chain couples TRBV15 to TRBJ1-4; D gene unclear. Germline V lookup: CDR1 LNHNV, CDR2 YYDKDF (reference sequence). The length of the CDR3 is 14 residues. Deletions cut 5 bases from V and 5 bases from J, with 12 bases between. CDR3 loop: CATSPRRRNEKLFF. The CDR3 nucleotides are TGTGCCACCAGCCCCCGACGGAGGAATGAAAAACTGTTTTTT.